This T cell receptor beta chain originates from a study of technical replicates of blood from several donors. The germline gives CDR1 LNHDA, CDR2 SQIVND (reference sequence). CDR3 size: 16 residues. J gave up 2 bases and V 7 bases, and 4 bases lay outside the gene matches. Measured with immunoSEQ multiplex PCR; TCRdb has only the in-frame clones, and not every one. The data show tens of thousands of clones, about 92% seen once. Input material: T cells isolated from PBMCs. The chain uses TRBV19 and TRBJ2-1; TRBD2 matches at 14 bases. The TCR sequence derives from a human donor in good health. The CDR3 region has the DNA TGTGCCAGTATGACTAGCGGGAGGGCTACCTACAATGAGCAGTTCTTC. As protein: CASMTSGRATYNEQFF.